Below, one TCR beta chain is given with its context. Its antigen is unidentified. The germline CDR1 and CDR2 sequences are MDHEN and SYDVKM. This CDR3 is built from 16 residues. V was trimmed by 3 bases and J by 2 bases, leaving 17 bases between them. Clones were sequenced by immunoSEQ multiplex PCR, and TCRdb holds only the in-frame ones, with some missing. The table lists some 140,000 clones, approximately 88% of them singletons. The sample comes from a study of T cells in localized non-small cell lung cancer. Study observations and caveats: A median roughly 57 of the top 100 tumor clones appeared in adjacent lung.

The origin of this receptor is a female donor older than 55 with stage I lung adenocarcinoma. Sequencing was performed on peripheral blood, taken before any cancer treatment. This chain uses TRBV28 with TRBJ2-7; D may be TRBD1 (5 bases). The DNA for the CDR3 is TGTGCCAGCAGTTTCTTAAGGGGATCCTACCCCTACGAGCAGTACTTC. Translated: CASSFLRGSYPYEQYF.